A selection of T cell receptor beta chains follows, all from one sample in a study of spatial heterogeneity in lung cancer. TCRdb re-called the 5' RACE reads through MiXCR, storing one row per CDR3 protein. The data show around 60,000 distinct CDR3 sequences, 7.5% to 8.5% seen once. Sample: PBMCs, taken at surgery. These receptors came from a female donor with early-stage non-small cell lung cancer. Each CDR3 is given with its conserved first and last residue. Each record gives: clone size, D gene, V gene, J gene, CDR3 DNA, CDR3 protein. A D gene is named only where the DNA matches it firmly. The size field is filled for only some rows; it gives once, few, many or a size class.

>few|NA|TRBV7-9|TRBJ1-1
TGTGCCATTCCCAGTGGGGGCAGAACTGAAGCTTTCTTT
CAIPSGGRTEAFF
>many|NA|TRBV19|TRBJ2-6
TGTGCCAGCTTCGACAGGACCTCTGGGGCCAACGTCCTGACTTTC
CASFDRTSGANVLTF
>few|NA|TRBV13|TRBJ1-1
TGTGCCAGCAGCCTCCACACTGAAGCTTTCTTT
CASSLHTEAFF
>few|TRBD1|TRBV3-1|TRBJ1-3
TGTGCCAGCAGCCGACCCGAGGAGGGGGCTAACACCATATATTTT
CASSRPEEGANTIYF
>NA|NA|TRBV3-1|TRBJ2-1
TGTGCCAGCAGCCGGTGGGGTTTGGAGCAGTTCTTC
CASSRWGLEQFF
>many|NA|TRBV12-3/TRBV12-4|TRBJ1-1
TGTGCCAGCAGTCCGACAGGGAACACTGAAGCTTTCTTT
CASSPTGNTEAFF
>few|NA|TRBV4-1|TRBJ2-2
TGCGCCAGCAGCCAACGTAGAAGGGGTTCGAACACCGGGGAGCTGTTTTTT
CASSQRRRGSNTGELFF
>few|TRBD1|TRBV25-1|TRBJ2-5
TGTGCCAGTTCCGACAGGGCTAGCCAAGAGACCCAGTACTTC
CASSDRASQETQYF
>few|NA|TRBV12-3/TRBV12-4|TRBJ1-6
TGTGCCAGCAGTAGCTATAATTCACCCCTCCACTTT
CASSSYNSPLHF
>many|NA|TRBV28|TRBJ2-5
TGTGCCAGCAGTTTCTCTTCGGGCCCACAGGAGACCCAGTACTTC
CASSFSSGPQETQYF
>NA|TRBD1|TRBV5-1|TRBJ1-1
TGCGCCAGCGGCTTGACAGGGTCCACTGAAGCTTTCTTT
CASGLTGSTEAFF
>NA|TRBD1|TRBV6-5|TRBJ2-5
TGTGCCAGCAGCTCGGCCGGGACAGGGAATCGAGAGACCCAGTACTTC
CASSSAGTGNRETQYF
>NA|NA|TRBV11-1|TRBJ1-5
TGTGCCAGCAGCTTGGGGAAAGGGAGCAATCAGCCCCAGCATTTT
CASSLGKGSNQPQHF
>few|NA|TRBV9|TRBJ1-3
TGTGCCAGCAGCGTAGCAGTCTCTGGAAACACCATATATTTT
CASSVAVSGNTIYF
>many|TRBD1|TRBV5-1|TRBJ2-7
TGCGCCAGCAGCTTGGCCAAAGGGGGCGCCTACGAGCAGTACTTC
CASSLAKGGAYEQYF
>NA|TRBD1|TRBV15|TRBJ1-4
TGTGCCACCAGCAGCCGACCCAGGGGGGTTAATGAAAAACTGTTTTTT
CATSSRPRGVNEKLFF
>many|NA|TRBV6-1|TRBJ2-1
TGTGCCAGCAGTAAGCAGGGAGGCTATGAGCAGTTCTTC
CASSKQGGYEQFF
>NA|NA|TRBV7-2|TRBJ1-3
TGTGCCAGCAGCCCAGGGCTGGGAAACACCATATATTTT
CASSPGLGNTIYF
>NA|NA|TRBV3-1|TRBJ2-2
TGTGCCAGCAGCCAACGCGGGGCCGGGGAGCTGTTTTTT
CASSQRGAGELFF
>NA|NA|TRBV5-5|TRBJ2-1
TGTGCCAGCAGCTTGGTCGGGCGGCCCTACAATGAGCAGTTCTTC
CASSLVGRPYNEQFF
>NA|NA|TRBV28|TRBJ1-5
TGTGCCAGCAGTCCACCAGGGTCTAGCAATCAGCCCCAGCATTTT
CASSPPGSSNQPQHF
>NA|NA|TRBV29-1|TRBJ1-6
TGCAGCGTTGTCCGACCGAGCTCCTATAATTCACCCCTCCACTTT
CSVVRPSSYNSPLHF
>few|NA|TRBV5-1|TRBJ2-5
TGCGCCAGCACCCTTGGGGGGACAGCCCCGGAGACCCAGTACTTC
CASTLGGTAPETQYF
>NA|TRBD1|TRBV3-1|TRBJ1-6
TGTGCCAGCAGCCTCCGCCCGACAGGGCAAAATTCACCCCTCCACTTT
CASSLRPTGQNSPLHF
>NA|TRBD1|TRBV14|TRBJ2-7
TGTGCCAGCAGCCATCAACAGGGGCTCTACGAGCAGTACTTC
CASSHQQGLYEQYF
>few|NA|TRBV11-2|TRBJ1-1
TGTGCCAGCACGTCAGGGGTGGGCACTGAAGCTTTCTTT
CASTSGVGTEAFF